These 8 T cell receptor beta chains originate from one sample sequenced in a study of radiotherapy plus CTLA-4 blockade in lung cancer (dated by TCRdb to the late 2010s). To prepare the library, the immunoSEQ multiplex PCR assay was applied. TCRdb took over this immuneACCESS table, retaining in-frame rearrangements with V and J assigned. Such tables are incomplete; in checked studies, under half of the missing clones stem from an unresolved V gene, and the remainder is unexplained. The sample table records about 49,000 clones; roughly 85% of these occur just once. The ten largest clones take up roughly a quarter of the sample. The material was peripheral blood, obtained from a patient treated with radiotherapy plus ipilimumab. The receptors originated from a human donor with non-small cell lung cancer whose response to radiotherapy plus ipilimumab could not be evaluated.

The chain recombines TRBV6-1 with TRBJ2-7; D is perhaps TRBD1 (6 bases). This CDR3 contains 14 residues. V lost 6 bases and J 2 bases, leaving 14 bases between the germline ends. The germline CDR1 and CDR2 sequences are MNHNS and SASEGT. CDR3 sequence reads: CASRSTGTTYEQYF. The CDR3 DNA sequence: TGTGCCAGCAGAAGTACCGGGACAACCTACGAGCAGTACTTC.

This clone was seen a few times. The genes are TRBV7-6 and TRBJ1-5; 9 nucleotides match TRBD1. V shed 3 bases, J shed 6 bases, and the junction held 6 bases outside the gene matches. The V gene's germline CDR1 is SGHVS and CDR2 FNYEAQ. The length of the CDR3 is 15 residues. The CDR3 region has the DNA TGTGCCAGCAGCTTGGGACAGGGTTGGGCTCAGCCCCAGCATTTT. Translation: CASSLGQGWAQPQHF.

The J gene is TRBJ2-1, the V gene TRBV6-4; 8 positions agree with TRBD2. Germline CDR1 MRHNA, CDR2 SNTAGT. With 0 bases clipped from V and 2 bases from J, the junction kept 3 bases outside the gene matches. The CDR3 spans 16 residues. CDR3 sequence reads: CASSDSAGAPYNEQFF. The CDR3 nucleotides read TGTGCCAGCAGTGACTCAGCGGGGGCCCCCTACAATGAGCAGTTCTTC.

The chain carries TRBV28 and TRBJ1-2; TRBD1 might be the D (5 bases). Between the trimmed V and J ends, which lost 1 base and 2 bases, there was a span of 14 bases. The length of the CDR3 is 16 residues. Germline loops: CDR1 MDHEN, CDR2 SYDVKM. The CDR3 region has the DNA TGTGCCAGCAGTTTATATTTGGGGGGGGGAAACTATGGCTACACCTTC. This encodes CASSLYLGGGNYGYTF.

This clone has a single count. The rearrangement joins TRBV5-1 to TRBJ2-1; 10 positions match TRBD2. This CDR3 region has 13 residues. Germline CDR1 reads SGHRS; CDR2 reads YFSETQ. With V trimmed by 5 bases and J by 8 bases, 4 bases remained unmatched. The CDR3 nucleotides read TGCGCCAGCAGTCCTAGCGGGAGAGATGAGCAGTTCTTC. Translation gives CASSPSGRDEQFF.

The chain employs TRBV7-9 and TRBJ2-7, with 8 nucleotides matching TRBD1. There are 13 residues in the CDR3. The trim removed 7 bases at V and 5 bases at J, leaving 7 bases unmatched. Looked up from germline, CDR1 is SEHNR and CDR2 is FQNEAQ (reference sequence). CDR3 residues: CASTGQGRNEQYF. The CDR3 DNA sequence: TGTGCCAGCACCGGACAGGGCAGGAACGAGCAGTACTTC.

V is TRBV11-2 and J is TRBJ2-7; D is ambiguous. This CDR3 region has 13 residues. With 2 bases removed from V and 7 bases from J, the gap between germline ends came to 12 bases. The germline gives CDR1 SGHAT, CDR2 FQNNGV. The CDR3 coding sequence is TGTGCCAGCAGCTTATCATCTTACGGGGAGCAGTACTTC. It specifies CASSLSSYGEQYF.

The V call is TRBV14, the J call TRBJ1-2; a possible D gene is TRBD1 (5 bases). Germline CDR1 reads SGHDN; CDR2 reads FVKESK. With 5 bases removed from V and 3 bases from J, the gap between germline ends came to 16 bases. The CDR3 spans 15 residues. In DNA form, the CDR3 reads TGTGCCAGCAGCGATACGACGGGGGGATACTATGGCTACACCTTC. Translating gives CASSDTTGGYYGYTF.